This record covers a single TCR beta chain. Its antigen is still unknown. The data derive from a study of T cell responses to AZD1222 COVID-19 vaccine. Study-level points and caveats: Vaccine-related CD4 TCRs covered spike, predominating at 160-218 and 743-854.

Method: immunoSEQ multiplex PCR; TCRdb's copy keeps in-frame clones and lacks some. Of approximately 120,000 clones detected, 75% to 90% appear once; the ten largest clones hold approximately 5%. CDR1 GTSNPN and CDR2 SVGIG come from the germline V gene (reference sequence). The CDR3 covers 11 residues. The V gene lost 4 bases and the J gene lost 5 bases, with 8 bases spanning the gap. Sample: peripheral blood, taken on day 0 of AZD1222 vaccination. The chain links TRBV30 to TRBJ2-5; D not resolved. This receptor was obtained from an adult in good health. The CDR3 here is CAWTSSETQYF. The CDR3 bases are TGTGCCTGGACGTCCTCGGAGACCCAGTACTTC.